The rows below give T cell receptor beta chains drawn from one sample of a study of blood T cell repertoires in COVID-19. TCRdb's table, derived via immunoSEQ multiplex PCR, lists solely in-frame clones and lacks some. In the table there are around 250,000 clones, 91% of which are singletons. Sequencing used PBMCs or T cells enriched from blood (not recorded which). Receptors were obtained from a human donor in a cohort exposed to, infected with or recovered from COVID-19 (not recorded which). The donor label of this sample is uncertain. CDR3s include the opening cysteine and the closing phenylalanine or tryptophan. The order of the fields is D gene, J gene, clone size, V gene, CDR3 protein, CDR3 DNA. The D gene is left open where the match is weak. Not all rows give a size; the values are once, few, many and, for expanded clones, a class.

D: .; J: TRBJ2-1; size: once; V: TRBV7-2; CDR3: CASSRSSVGEQFF; DNA: TGTGCCAGCAGCCGTTCTAGCGTTGGGGAGCAGTTCTTC
D: .; J: TRBJ1-6; size: .; V: TRBV2; CDR3: CASSLWQGSNVYNSPLHF; DNA: TGTGCCAGCAGTCTCTGGCAGGGATCCAATGTTTATAATTCACCCCTCCACTTT
D: .; J: TRBJ1-2; size: .; V: TRBV9; CDR3: CASSVATGNYGYTF; DNA: TGTGCCAGCAGCGTAGCTACAGGGAACTATGGCTACACCTTC
D: .; J: TRBJ1-5; size: .; V: TRBV6-5; CDR3: CASSVSQPQHF; DNA: TGTGCCAGCAGCGTTAGCCAGCCCCAGCATTTT
D: TRBD1; J: TRBJ1-2; size: .; V: TRBV7-9; CDR3: CASSSDRDYGYTF; DNA: TGTGCCAGCAGCAGTGACAGGGACTATGGCTACACCTTC
D: TRBD1; J: TRBJ2-6; size: .; V: TRBV19; CDR3: CASSSWPGQGISGANVLTF; DNA: TGTGCCAGTAGCTCCTGGCCCGGACAGGGGATCTCTGGGGCCAACGTCCTGACTTTC
D: TRBD2; J: TRBJ2-3; size: once; V: TRBV6-1; CDR3: CASSELAGRGTQYF; DNA: TGTGCCAGCAGTGAATTGGCAGGGAGGGGTACGCAGTATTTT
D: TRBD2; J: TRBJ2-3; size: .; V: TRBV29-1; CDR3: CSVGLASTDTQYF; DNA: TGCAGCGTCGGACTAGCCAGCACAGATACGCAGTATTTT
D: .; J: TRBJ1-5; size: once; V: TRBV30; CDR3: CAWSYGSGSNQPQHF; DNA: TGTGCCTGGAGCTACGGTTCAGGTAGCAATCAGCCCCAGCATTTT
D: TRBD1; J: TRBJ1-5; size: .; V: TRBV19; CDR3: CASNPGGGGVAQHF; DNA: TGTGCCAGTAATCCTGGAGGGGGCGGTGTAGCCCAGCATTTT
D: .; J: TRBJ1-4; size: .; V: TRBV2; CDR3: CASSDMTNEKLFF; DNA: TGTGCCAGCAGTGATATGACTAATGAAAAACTGTTTTTT
D: TRBD2; J: TRBJ2-1; size: .; V: TRBV7-3; CDR3: CASSLTPSGGSYNEQFF; DNA: TGTGCCAGCAGCTTAACGCCCAGCGGGGGATCATACAATGAGCAGTTCTTC
D: .; J: TRBJ1-4; size: .; V: TRBV6-5; CDR3: CASRVLLEKLFF; DNA: TGTGCCAGCAGGGTCTTACTCGAAAAACTGTTTTTT
D: TRBD2; J: TRBJ2-1; size: .; V: TRBV3-1/TRBV3-2; CDR3: CASSQVSGGGNEQFF; DNA: TGTGCCAGCAGCCAAGTGAGCGGGGGAGGAAATGAGCAGTTCTTC
D: TRBD1; J: TRBJ1-2; size: .; V: TRBV11-2; CDR3: CASSRTGTGYTF; DNA: TGTGCCAGCAGCCGGACAGGGACCGGCTACACCTTC
D: .; J: TRBJ2-1; size: .; V: TRBV21-1; CDR3: CASSKGQYRGLINEQFF; DNA: TGTGCCAGCAGCAAAGGGCAGTACAGGGGCTTGATTAATGAGCAGTTCTTC
D: .; J: TRBJ1-4; size: .; V: TRBV4-2; CDR3: CASSQGLQPSNEKLFF; DNA: TGTGCCAGCAGCCAAGGATTACAGCCCTCTAATGAAAAACTGTTTTTT
D: TRBD1; J: TRBJ1-1; size: few; V: TRBV7-9; CDR3: CASSLHRIQGARPIGEAFF; DNA: TGTGCCAGCAGCCTCCATCGGATACAGGGGGCGCGCCCTATCGGCGAAGCTTTCTTT
D: TRBD1; J: TRBJ2-2; size: .; V: TRBV7-2; CDR3: CASSPRTGANTGELFF; DNA: TGTGCCAGCAGCCCCAGGACAGGGGCAAACACCGGGGAGCTGTTTTTT
D: TRBD1; J: TRBJ1-2; size: .; V: TRBV14; CDR3: CASRQANQGVGGYTF; DNA: TGTGCCAGCAGGCAAGCAAACCAGGGGGTTGGTGGCTACACCTTC
D: .; J: TRBJ1-3; size: .; V: TRBV11-3; CDR3: CASSPGLGRKGNTIYF; DNA: TGTGCCAGCAGCCCCGGGTTGGGTCGAAAAGGAAACACCATATATTTT
D: .; J: TRBJ1-4; size: once; V: TRBV10-3; CDR3: CAISDYGVQSGNEKLFF; DNA: TGTGCCATCAGTGACTACGGAGTGCAATCCGGGAATGAAAAACTGTTTTTT
D: .; J: TRBJ1-5; size: .; V: TRBV6-5; CDR3: CASKEWQVNQPQHF; DNA: TGTGCCAGCAAGGAATGGCAGGTCAATCAGCCCCAGCATTTT
D: TRBD2; J: TRBJ2-3; size: .; V: TRBV5-4; CDR3: CASSSRGGAPDTQYF; DNA: TGTGCCAGCAGCTCTCGCGGGGGGGCCCCAGATACGCAGTATTTT
D: .; J: TRBJ1-1; size: .; V: TRBV5-4; CDR3: CASSLRGFGTEAFF; DNA: TGTGCCAGCAGCTTAAGAGGGTTCGGCACTGAAGCTTTCTTT
D: .; J: TRBJ2-2; size: .; V: TRBV6-5; CDR3: CASSYTLSGTGELFF; DNA: TGTGCCAGCAGTTACACGCTTTCAGGGACCGGGGAGCTGTTTTTT
D: .; J: TRBJ1-2; size: .; V: TRBV5-1; CDR3: CASSIHAQGTYGYTF; DNA: TGCGCCAGCAGCATCCATGCGCAGGGTACATATGGCTACACCTTC
D: .; J: TRBJ1-6; size: .; V: TRBV11-3; CDR3: CASRSGRHNSPLHF; DNA: TGTGCCAGCAGATCAGGGCGTCATAATTCACCCCTCCACTTT
D: .; J: TRBJ1-3; size: .; V: TRBV11-2; CDR3: CASSLYSGNTIYF; DNA: TGTGCCAGCAGCCTCTACTCTGGAAACACCATATATTTT
D: .; J: TRBJ2-2; size: .; V: TRBV7-2; CDR3: CASSSDTNTGELFF; DNA: TGTGCCAGCAGCTCAGACACGAACACCGGGGAGCTGTTTTTT
D: TRBD1; J: TRBJ2-7; size: .; V: TRBV5-6; CDR3: CASSLEAETGFSYEQYF; DNA: TGTGCCAGCAGCTTGGAGGCGGAGACAGGGTTCTCCTACGAGCAGTACTTC
D: .; J: TRBJ2-3; size: .; V: TRBV25-1; CDR3: CASSSRDTSTDTQYF; DNA: TGTGCCAGCAGCAGCCGGGACACAAGCACAGATACGCAGTATTTT
D: .; J: TRBJ1-2; size: .; V: TRBV18; CDR3: CASSLEDGSYGYTF; DNA: TGTGCCAGCTCACTGGAGGACGGCTCCTATGGCTACACCTTC
D: .; J: TRBJ1-2; size: .; V: TRBV27; CDR3: CASSLTPEYGYTF; DNA: TGTGCCAGCAGTTTAACGCCTGAGTATGGCTACACCTTC
D: .; J: TRBJ2-3; size: .; V: TRBV3-1/TRBV3-2; CDR3: CASSRFRGGITDTQYF; DNA: TGTGCCAGCAGCCGGTTCCGCGGCGGGATCACAGATACGCAGTATTTT